This T cell receptor beta chain was recorded in a study of blood T cells in healthy people across ages. Study-level findings and limits: Across the age range, TCR beta diversity per million T cells fell in a roughly linear way.

About this clonotype itself: Its target is unknown.

The germline gives CDR1 SEHNR, CDR2 FQNEAQ (reference sequence). Trimming took 1 base from V and 4 from J, leaving 25 bases between them. The CDR3 is 19 residues long. For every donor, a draw yielded approximately 9.8 milliliters of peripheral blood. Every sample gave at least 5 micrograms of total RNA when it was extracted. For the second PCR, which ran for 7 to 11 cycles, a sample-barcoded 5' primer and a J-beta primer mix were used. Every sample returned 2.5 million or more CDR3-containing paired-end reads. MiXCR, run by TCRdb on the 5' RACE reads, gives a single entry per CDR3 protein. Counted here are about 1.6 million distinct CDR3 sequences, roughly 32% occurring once; the ten biggest clones make up roughly 12%.

The V and J genes are TRBV7-9 and TRBJ1-1, with no clear D. What was sequenced was blood. The sequence came from a woman under 40 in good health. This CDR3 reads CASSLEPLRPVRSGTEAFF. The CDR3 DNA sequence: TGTGCCAGCAGCTTAGAGCCCCTCCGACCCGTACGGTCAGGCACTGAAGCTTTCTTT.